This TCR beta chain was obtained from a study of monozygotic twins with inflammatory bowel disease. The template-switching step introduced UMIs that carried a 6-nucleotide sample barcode. With the 5' RACE reads reprocessed, TCRdb shows one record per CDR3 protein and no DNA. Here the sample table reports 350,000 to 400,000 distinct CDR3 sequences. For this clonotype: Its antigen is not known.

Study conclusions and caveats: Healthy co-twins, by inverse Simpson, had higher TCRbeta diversity than their siblings with IBD. The study supported no single strong signal or clonotype linked to IBD.

One blood sample of approximately 2.7 ml was taken from each donor. The CDR3 length is 15 residues. CDR1 SGHTA and CDR2 FQGNSA come from the germline V gene. The sequence was collected from a human donor with ulcerative colitis or Crohn's disease, or a healthy co-twin of an affected twin (not recorded which). V gene TRBV7-2 combines with J gene TRBJ2-5; lacking DNA, the TRBD2 call made by TCRdb goes unchecked. The sequencing sample was made of blood. CDR3: CASSPSLTLQETQYF.